This TCR beta chain stems from a study of blood T cell repertoires in COVID-19. Sequenced by immunoSEQ multiplex PCR; TCRdb stores in-frame clones only, minus some. Of around 140,000 clones in the sample, around 84% are singletons; the top ten hold around 2.4%. The CDR3 is 14 residues long. The germline V gene has CDR1 LGHDT and CDR2 YNNKEL (reference sequence). Trimming cost V 3 bases and J 7 bases, with 13 bases left between them. The receptor comes from a middle-aged man with acute COVID-19. The V and J genes are TRBV3-1 (or the pseudogene TRBV3-2) and TRBJ1-5; maybe TRBD1 (5 bases). Sequenced input: PBMCs or T cells enriched from blood (not recorded which). The CDR3 DNA reads TGTGCCAGCAGCCAGGGGGGGAATGGGCAGCCCCAGCATTTT. Its protein product is CASSQGGNGQPQHF.